This T cell receptor (beta chain) was sequenced during a study of T cells in Graves' hyperthyroidism and ophthalmopathy. The trim removed 3 bases at V and 3 bases at J, leaving 0 bases unmatched. The CDR3 extends over 14 amino acids. Study-level points and caveats: Most thyroid clonotypes expanded above 0.001 appeared in blood too.

From RNA transcripts, TCR beta CDR3 regions were amplified. The HTBI primer set served for first-round RT-PCR of the TCR CDR3. TCRdb itself ran the multiplex PCR reads through MiXCR, one entry per CDR3 protein. The data hold around 340,000 distinct CDR3 sequences, with over 20% observed a single time. This clonotype has at least ten counts. The antigen is undetermined. No progression to ophthalmopathy during 18 months of follow-up defined stable disease. Diagnosing involved the use of clinical symptoms, serum thyroxine and TRAb, thyroid ultrasound and orbital computed tomography. Using 9.5 to 10 ml of fresh peripheral blood, PBMCs were prepared.

The V and J genes are TRBV12-3 or TRBV12-4 and TRBJ2-1, with 9 bases lining up with TRBD1. Sequences were obtained from blood. This clonotype originated in a woman aged 45-59 years with Graves' hyperthyroidism. CDR3 amino acids: CASSLDRGYNEQFF. CDR3 bases: TGTGCCAGCAGTTTGGACAGGGGCTACAATGAGCAGTTCTTC.